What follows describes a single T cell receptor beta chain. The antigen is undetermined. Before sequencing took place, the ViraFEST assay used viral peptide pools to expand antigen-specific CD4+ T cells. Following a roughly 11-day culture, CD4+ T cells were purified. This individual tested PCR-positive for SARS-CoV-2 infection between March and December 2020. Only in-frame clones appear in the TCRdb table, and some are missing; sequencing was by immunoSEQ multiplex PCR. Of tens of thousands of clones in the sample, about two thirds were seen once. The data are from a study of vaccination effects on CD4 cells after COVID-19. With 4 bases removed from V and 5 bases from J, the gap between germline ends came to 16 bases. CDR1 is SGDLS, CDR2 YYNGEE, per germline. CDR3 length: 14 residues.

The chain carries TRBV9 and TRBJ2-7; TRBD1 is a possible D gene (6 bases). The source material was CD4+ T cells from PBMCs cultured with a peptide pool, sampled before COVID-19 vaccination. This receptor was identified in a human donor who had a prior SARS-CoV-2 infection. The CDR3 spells CASSPRTVGDEQYF. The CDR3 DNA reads TGTGCCAGCAGCCCACGGACAGTGGGCGACGAGCAGTACTTC. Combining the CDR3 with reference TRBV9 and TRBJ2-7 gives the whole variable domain DSGVTQTPKHLITATGQRVTLRCSPRSGDLSVYWYQQSLDQGLQFLIQYYNGEERAKGNILERFSAQQFPDLHSELNLSSLELGDSALYFCASSPRTVGDEQYFGPGTRLTVT.